A single sample gave rise to the 9 T cell receptor beta chains below, sequenced in a study of blood T cell repertoires in COVID-19. Clones were read by immunoSEQ multiplex PCR, and TCRdb kept only the in-frame ones, dropping some. The sample includes about 110,000 clones, over 60% of them seen just once. The sequenced sample consisted of peripheral blood. These TCRs come from a man older than 75 with COVID-19, enrolled during active disease.

The rearrangement joins TRBV10-1 to TRBJ2-3, with TRBD2 identical over 7 bases. V shed 4 bases and J 1 base; nucleotides not matched to a gene: 5. This CDR3 spans 15 amino acids. Germline-derived CDR1 and CDR2 are WNHNN and SYGVQD (reference sequence). CDR3 region: CASSGGLAGTDTQYF. The DNA for the CDR3 is TGCGCCAGCAGTGGGGGTCTAGCGGGCACAGATACGCAGTATTTT.

This clone was detected a few times. J is TRBJ1-2 and V is TRBV27; D is ambiguous. Trimming removed 6 bases from V and 2 bases from J, with 13 bases in between. The CDR3 contains 14 residues. Germline-derived CDR1 and CDR2 are MNHEY and SMNVEV (reference sequence). As DNA, the CDR3 is TGTGCCAGCAGGTCGAACAGTGGGAACTATGGCTACACCTTC. Amino acid sequence: CASRSNSGNYGYTF.

The chain recombines TRBV6-5 with TRBJ2-7, with 9 bases that match TRBD2. The junction had 12 bases not matched to a gene; V was cut back by 0 bases and J by 9 bases. CDR1 is MNHEY and CDR2 is SVGAGI in the germline V gene. This CDR3 spans 16 amino acids. The CDR3 nucleotides are TGTGCCAGCAGTTACTCGATTGGGTTAGCGGGAGTGTGGCAGTACTTC. Amino acids: CASSYSIGLAGVWQYF.

The chain joins TRBV28 to TRBJ2-7, with 8 positions matching TRBD1. The trim removed 5 bases at V and 3 bases at J, leaving 9 bases unmatched. Per germline, CDR1 MDHEN and CDR2 SYDVKM. The CDR3 has 15 residues. DNA of the CDR3: TGTGCCAGCAGTGGGTACGGGACAGGAAGCTACGAGCAGTACTTC. Residues: CASSGYGTGSYEQYF.

This clone was seen a handful of times. The chain links TRBV6-5 to TRBJ2-7; TRBD2 might be the D (6 bases). Trimming took 8 bases from V and 1 from J, leaving 12 bases between them. CDR3 length: 13 amino acids. CDR1 is MNHEY, CDR2 SVGAGI, per germline. CDR3 in amino acids: CASGREWSYEQYF. For the CDR3, the DNA is TGTGCCAGCGGGCGGGAATGGTCCTACGAGCAGTACTTC.

The rearrangement joins TRBV3-1 (or the pseudogene TRBV3-2) to TRBJ1-5, with a weak D call TRBD1 (5 bases). This CDR3 is 15 amino acids long. The V gene's germline CDR1 is LGHDT and CDR2 YNNKEL (reference sequence). V lost 2 bases to trimming and J lost 3 bases, with 11 bases between them. The CDR3 region has the DNA TGTGCCAGCAGCCAACGATCGGGGGACAATCAGCCCCAGCATTTT. Translating gives CASSQRSGDNQPQHF.

This sequence joins TRBV7-2 and TRBJ2-7; 7 bases are a match to TRBD1. This CDR3 spans 14 amino acids. After removal of 5 bases from V and 0 bases from J, the junction contained 4 bases not matched to a gene. CDR1 and CDR2 from the germline V gene are SGHTA and FQGNSA. The CDR3 bases are TGTGCCAGCAGCCAGTGGACAGGCTCCTACGAGCAGTACTTC. Translation: CASSQWTGSYEQYF. Together with reference TRBV7-2 and TRBJ2-7, the CDR3 gives the full variable domain: GAGVSQSPSNKVTEKGKDVELRCDPISGHTALYWYRQSLGQGLEFLIYFQGNSAPDKSGLPSDRFSAERTGGSVSTLTIQRTQQEDSAVYLCASSQWTGSYEQYFGPGTRLTVT.

This clone was counted only a few times. The rearrangement links TRBV4-1 to TRBJ2-1, with TRBD2 matching over 7 bases. The CDR3 sequence is 15 residues long. V shed 1 base, J shed 3 bases, and the junction held 3 bases outside the gene matches. The germline V gene has CDR1 MGHRA and CDR2 YSYEKL. Written as DNA, the CDR3 is TGCGCCAGCAGCCAAGTTACTAGCGTCTACAATGAGCAGTTCTTC. This encodes CASSQVTSVYNEQFF.

The genes are TRBV5-1 and TRBJ2-5; D might be TRBD1 (7 bases). V lost 4 bases and J lost 1, with 14 bases in between. Looked up from germline, CDR1 is SGHRS and CDR2 is YFSETQ. The CDR3 runs 15 residues. In DNA form, the CDR3 reads TGCGCCAGCAGCCCCCAGGGGGGCTTCCAAGAGACCCAGTACTTC. Its protein is CASSPQGGFQETQYF.